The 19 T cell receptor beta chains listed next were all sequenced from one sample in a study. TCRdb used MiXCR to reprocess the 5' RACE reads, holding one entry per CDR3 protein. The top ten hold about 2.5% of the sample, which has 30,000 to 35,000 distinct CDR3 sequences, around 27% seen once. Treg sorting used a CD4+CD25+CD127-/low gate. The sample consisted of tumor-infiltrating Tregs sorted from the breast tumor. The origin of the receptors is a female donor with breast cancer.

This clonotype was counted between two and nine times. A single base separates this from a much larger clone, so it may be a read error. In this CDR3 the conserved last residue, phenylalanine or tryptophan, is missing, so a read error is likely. For the CDR3, the DNA is TGCAGTGCTAGAGACCCAAACACTGAAGCTTTCATT. It translates to CSARDPNTEAFI. The chain links TRBV20-1 to TRBJ1-1; D not certain. The V gene lost 0 bases and the J gene lost 2 bases, with 4 bases spanning the gap. The germline V gene encodes CDR1 DFQATT and CDR2 SNEGSKA (reference sequence). This CDR3 has 12 amino acids.

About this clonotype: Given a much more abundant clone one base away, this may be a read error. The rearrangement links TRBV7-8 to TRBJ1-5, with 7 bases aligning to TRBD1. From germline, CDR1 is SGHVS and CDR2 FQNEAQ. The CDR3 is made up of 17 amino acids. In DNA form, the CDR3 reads TGTGCCAGCAGCTTAAGGGAGGGGGCGCAAAGCAATAAGCCCCAGCATTTT. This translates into CASSLREGAQSNKPQHF.

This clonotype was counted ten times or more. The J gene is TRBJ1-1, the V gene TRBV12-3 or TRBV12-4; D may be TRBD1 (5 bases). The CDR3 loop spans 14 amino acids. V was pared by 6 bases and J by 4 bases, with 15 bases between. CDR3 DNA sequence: TGTGCCAGCAGGCGACTTGAAAGGGGCACTGAAGCTTTCTTT. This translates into CASRRLERGTEAFF.

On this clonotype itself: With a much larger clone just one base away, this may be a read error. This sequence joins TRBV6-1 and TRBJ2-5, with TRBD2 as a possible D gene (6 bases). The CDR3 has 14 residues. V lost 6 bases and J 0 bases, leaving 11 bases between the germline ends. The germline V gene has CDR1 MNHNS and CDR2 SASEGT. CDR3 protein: CASSYSGDQETQYF. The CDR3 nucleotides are TGTGCCAGCAGCTATAGCGGAGACCAAGAGACCCAGTACTTC.

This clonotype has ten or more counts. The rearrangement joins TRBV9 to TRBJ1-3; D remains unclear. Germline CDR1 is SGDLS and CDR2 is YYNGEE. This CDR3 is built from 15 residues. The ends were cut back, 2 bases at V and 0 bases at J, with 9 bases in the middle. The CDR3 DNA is TGTGCCAGCAGCGTGATGGGTATCTCTGGAAACACCATATATTTT. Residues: CASSVMGISGNTIYF.

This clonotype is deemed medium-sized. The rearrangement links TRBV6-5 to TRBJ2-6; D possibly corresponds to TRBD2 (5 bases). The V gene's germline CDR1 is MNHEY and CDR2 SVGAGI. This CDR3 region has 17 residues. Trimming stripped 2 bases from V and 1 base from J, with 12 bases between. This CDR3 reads CASSYEGMGSGANVLTF. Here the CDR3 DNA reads TGTGCCAGCAGTTACGAGGGCATGGGGTCTGGGGCCAACGTCCTGACTTTC.

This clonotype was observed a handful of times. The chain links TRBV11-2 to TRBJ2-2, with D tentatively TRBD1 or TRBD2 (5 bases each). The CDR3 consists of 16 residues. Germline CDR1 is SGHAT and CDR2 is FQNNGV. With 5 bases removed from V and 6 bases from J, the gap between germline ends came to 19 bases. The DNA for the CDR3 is TGTGCCAGCAGCGCCCGACAGTTCGGAGGACCCGGGGAGCTGTTTTTT. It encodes CASSARQFGGPGELFF.

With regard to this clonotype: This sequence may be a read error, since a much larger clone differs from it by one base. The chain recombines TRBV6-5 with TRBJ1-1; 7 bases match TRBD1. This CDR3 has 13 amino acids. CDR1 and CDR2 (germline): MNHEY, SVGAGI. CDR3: CAGSRQGHTEAFF. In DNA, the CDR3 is TGTGCCGGCAGTCGACAGGGACACACTGAAGCTTTCTTT.

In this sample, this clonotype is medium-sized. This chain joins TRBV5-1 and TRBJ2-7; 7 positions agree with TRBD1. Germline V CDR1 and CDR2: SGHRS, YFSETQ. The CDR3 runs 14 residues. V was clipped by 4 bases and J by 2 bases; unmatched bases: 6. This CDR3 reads CASSGTGETYEQYF. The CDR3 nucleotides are TGCGCCAGCAGCGGAACAGGGGAAACCTACGAGCAGTACTTC.

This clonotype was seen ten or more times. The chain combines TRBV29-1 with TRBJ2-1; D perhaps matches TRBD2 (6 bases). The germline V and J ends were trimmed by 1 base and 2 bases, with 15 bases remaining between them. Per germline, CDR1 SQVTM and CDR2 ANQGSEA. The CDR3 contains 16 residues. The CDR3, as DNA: TGCAGCGTTGAAGGGGGGGAGATTAGCGCCTACAATGAGCAGTTCTTC. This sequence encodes CSVEGGEISAYNEQFF.

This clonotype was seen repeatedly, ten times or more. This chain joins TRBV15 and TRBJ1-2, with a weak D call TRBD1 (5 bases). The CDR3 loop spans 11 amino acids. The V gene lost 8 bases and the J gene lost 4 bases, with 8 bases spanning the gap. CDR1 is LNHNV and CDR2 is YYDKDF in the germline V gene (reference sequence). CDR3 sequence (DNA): TGTGCCACCGGGGCTGGCTATGGCTACACCTTC. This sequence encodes CATGAGYGYTF.

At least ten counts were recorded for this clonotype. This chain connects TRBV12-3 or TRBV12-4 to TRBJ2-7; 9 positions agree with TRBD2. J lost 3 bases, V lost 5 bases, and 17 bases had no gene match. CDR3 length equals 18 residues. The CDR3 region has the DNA TGTGCCAGCAGTCCACCTTTTGCGGGAGGGCCTAAATTCTACGAGCAGTACTTC. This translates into CASSPPFAGGPKFYEQYF.

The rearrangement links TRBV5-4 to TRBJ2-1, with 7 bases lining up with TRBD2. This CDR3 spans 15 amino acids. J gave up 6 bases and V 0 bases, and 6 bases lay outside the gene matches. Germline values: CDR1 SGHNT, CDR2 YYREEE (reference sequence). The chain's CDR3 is CASSLAGGRPNEQFF. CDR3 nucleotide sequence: TGTGCCAGCAGCTTGGCGGGCGGGAGACCCAATGAGCAGTTCTTC. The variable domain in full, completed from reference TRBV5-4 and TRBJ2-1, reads ETGVTQSPTHLIKTRGQQVTLRCSSQSGHNTVSWYQQALGQGPQFIFQYYREEENGRGNFPPRFSGLQFPNYSSELNVNALELDDSALYLCASSLAGGRPNEQFFGPGTRLTVL.

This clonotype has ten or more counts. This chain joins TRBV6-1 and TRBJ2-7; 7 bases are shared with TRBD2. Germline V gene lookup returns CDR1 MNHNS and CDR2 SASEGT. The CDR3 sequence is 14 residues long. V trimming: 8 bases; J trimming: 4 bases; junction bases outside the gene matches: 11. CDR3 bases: TGTGCCAGCGGTCCCCTCGTCGGGGGGTACGAGCAGTACTTC. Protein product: CASGPLVGGYEQYF.

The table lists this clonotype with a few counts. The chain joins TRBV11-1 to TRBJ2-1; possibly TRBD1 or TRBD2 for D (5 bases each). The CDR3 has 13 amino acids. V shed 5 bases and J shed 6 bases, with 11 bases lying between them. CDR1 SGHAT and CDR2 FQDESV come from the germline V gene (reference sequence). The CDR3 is CASSLSGTNEQFF. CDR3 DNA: TGTGCCAGCAGCCTCTCAGGGACCAATGAGCAGTTCTTC. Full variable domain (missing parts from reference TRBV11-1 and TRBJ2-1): EAEVAQSPRYKITEKSQAVAFWCDPISGHATLYWYRQILGQGPELLVQFQDESVVDDSQLPKDRFSAERLKGVDSTLKIQPAELGDSAMYLCASSLSGTNEQFFGPGTRLTVL.

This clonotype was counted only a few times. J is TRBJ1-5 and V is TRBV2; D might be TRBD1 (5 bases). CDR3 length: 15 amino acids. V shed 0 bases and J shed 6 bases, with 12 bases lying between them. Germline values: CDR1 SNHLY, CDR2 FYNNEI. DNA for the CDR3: TGTGCCAGCAGTGAAGCGCGGGGGAGCGTTCAGCCCCAGCATTTT. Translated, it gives CASSEARGSVQPQHF.

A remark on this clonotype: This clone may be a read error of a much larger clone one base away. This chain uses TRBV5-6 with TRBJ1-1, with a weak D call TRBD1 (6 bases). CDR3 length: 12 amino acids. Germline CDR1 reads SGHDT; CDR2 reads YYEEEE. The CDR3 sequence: CASSSPGHLALF. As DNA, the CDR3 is TGTGCCAGCAGCTCACCGGGACACTTAGCTCTCTTT.

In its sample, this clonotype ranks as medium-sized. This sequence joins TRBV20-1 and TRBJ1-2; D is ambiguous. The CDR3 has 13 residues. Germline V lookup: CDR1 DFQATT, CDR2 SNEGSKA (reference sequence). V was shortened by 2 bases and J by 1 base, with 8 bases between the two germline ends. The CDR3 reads CSARIAGNYGYTF. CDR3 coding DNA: TGCAGTGCTAGAATTGCTGGTAACTATGGCTACACCTTC.

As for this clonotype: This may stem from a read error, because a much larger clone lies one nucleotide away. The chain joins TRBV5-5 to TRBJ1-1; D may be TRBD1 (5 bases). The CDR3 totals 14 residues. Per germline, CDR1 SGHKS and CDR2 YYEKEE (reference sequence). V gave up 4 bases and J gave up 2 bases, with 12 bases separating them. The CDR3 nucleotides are TGTGCCAGCAGCCTGAGGGGAGCCAACACTGAAGCTTTCTTT. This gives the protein CASSLRGANTEAFF. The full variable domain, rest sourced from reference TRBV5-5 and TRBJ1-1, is DAGVTQSPTHLIKTRGQQVTLRCSPISGHKSVSWYQQVLGQGPQFIFQYYEKEERGRGNFPDRFSARQFPNYSSELNVNALLLGDSALYLCASSLRGANTEAFFGQGTRLTVV.